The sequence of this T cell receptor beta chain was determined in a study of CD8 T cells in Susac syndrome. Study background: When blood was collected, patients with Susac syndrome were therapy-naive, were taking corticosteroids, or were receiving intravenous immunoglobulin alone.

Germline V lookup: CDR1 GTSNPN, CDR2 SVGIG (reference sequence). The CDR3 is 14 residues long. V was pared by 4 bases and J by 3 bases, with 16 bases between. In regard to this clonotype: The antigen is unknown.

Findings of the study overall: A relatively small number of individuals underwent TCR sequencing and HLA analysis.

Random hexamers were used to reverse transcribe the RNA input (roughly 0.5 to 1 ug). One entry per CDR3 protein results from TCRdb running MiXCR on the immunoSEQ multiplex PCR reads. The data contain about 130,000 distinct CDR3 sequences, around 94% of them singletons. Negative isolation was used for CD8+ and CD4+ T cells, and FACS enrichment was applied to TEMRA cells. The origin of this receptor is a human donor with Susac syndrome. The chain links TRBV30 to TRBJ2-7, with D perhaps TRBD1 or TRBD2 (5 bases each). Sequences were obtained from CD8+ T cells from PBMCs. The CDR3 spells CAWIDVLGDYEQYF. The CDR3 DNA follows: TGTGCCTGGATTGACGTTTTGGGGGACTACGAGCAGTACTTC.